One T cell receptor beta chain is described in this entry. This sample was taken from a study of cytomegalovirus exposure and HLA in healthy donors. The PCR was carried out with 60 Vbeta primers and 13 Jbeta primers. The protocol was immunoSEQ multiplex PCR, while the TCRdb copy is restricted to in-frame clones and leaves out a portion. The sample has about 140,000 clones; just under 85% are singletons. Trimming removed 2 bases at V and 0 bases at J, with 8 bases between. The CDR3 is 15 residues long. Germline CDR1 is MNHEY and CDR2 is SMNVEV (reference sequence). Input material: PBMCs. This TCR was sampled from a man aged 25 to 40 in good health and CMV-seropositive. The gene calls are TRBV27 and TRBJ1-5; D gene uncertain. CDR3 DNA sequence: TGTGCCAGCAGTTTAAGCAGACATAGCAATCAGCCCCAGCATTTT. Translation: CASSLSRHSNQPQHF.